This is a list of T cell receptor beta chains from one sample in a study of blood T cells in healthy people across ages. TCRdb redid the calling of the 5' RACE reads with MiXCR, one entry per CDR3 protein. The table has just over 800,000 distinct CDR3 sequences, under 80% seen once. The specimen sequenced was blood. All receptors derive from a man aged 25 to 40 in good health. CDR3s include the opening cysteine and the closing phenylalanine or tryptophan. The order of the fields is D gene, clone size, V gene, J gene, CDR3 protein, CDR3 DNA. The D gene is left open where the match is weak. Clone sizes are given selectively: once, few, many, or a class where the clone is expanded.

>-|-|TRBV3-1|TRBJ1-4
CASSQEDRNDEKLFF
TGTGCCAGCAGCCAAGAGGACCGGAATGATGAAAAACTGTTTTTT
>TRBD1|once|TRBV20-1|TRBJ2-5
CSAPRDRGQETQYF
TGCAGTGCTCCCCGGGACAGGGGTCAAGAGACCCAGTACTTC
>-|-|TRBV20-1|TRBJ2-4
CSAPDLAKNIQYF
TGCAGTGCCCCGGATCTAGCCAAAAACATTCAGTACTTC
>-|-|TRBV2|TRBJ1-1
CASTVSDTEAFF
TGTGCCAGCACCGTAAGCGACACTGAAGCTTTCTTT
>-|-|TRBV20-1|TRBJ2-4
CSAPTVEAKNIQYF
TGCAGTGCACCGACAGTTGAAGCCAAAAACATTCAGTACTTC
>-|-|TRBV7-2|TRBJ2-3
CARGDSDTQYF
TGTGCCAGGGGGGATTCAGATACGCAGTATTTT
>-|few|TRBV6-5|TRBJ2-1
CASSYWPGVFSSVYNEQFF
TGTGCCAGCAGTTACTGGCCTGGGGTTTTCAGTTCCGTTTACAATGAGCAGTTCTTC
>TRBD2|few|TRBV20-1|TRBJ2-5
CSASGVAGWQETQYF
TGCAGTGCTAGTGGGGTAGCGGGGTGGCAAGAGACCCAGTACTTC
>TRBD1|-|TRBV28|TRBJ2-4
CASSQTGGGNIQYF
TGTGCCAGCAGTCAGACAGGGGGCGGAAACATTCAGTACTTC
>-|few|TRBV6-2/TRBV6-3|TRBJ2-7
CASSRLDEQYF
TGTGCCAGCAGTCGACTGGACGAGCAGTACTTC
>-|-|TRBV5-1|TRBJ2-7
CASSERRVQYF
TGCGCCAGCAGCGAAAGACGAGTGCAGTACTTC
>TRBD2|-|TRBV7-9|TRBJ2-7
CASSPQTSGPSYEQYF
TGTGCCAGCAGCCCCCAGACTAGCGGCCCCTCCTACGAGCAGTACTTC
>-|-|TRBV10-3|TRBJ2-1
CAIGATEQFF
TGTGCCATCGGGGCAACTGAGCAGTTCTTC
>-|-|TRBV7-9|TRBJ2-7
CAGSLSDRYEQYF
TGTGCCGGCAGCTTGAGTGATCGCTACGAGCAGTACTTC
>TRBD1|few|TRBV20-1|TRBJ2-3
CSAWDRGSDTQYF
TGCAGTGCTTGGGACAGGGGATCAGATACGCAGTATTTT
>TRBD1|-|TRBV12-3/TRBV12-4|TRBJ1-6
CASSLNPGGNSPLHF
TGTGCCAGCAGTTTAAATCCAGGGGGTAATTCACCCCTCCACTTT
>TRBD1|-|TRBV15|TRBJ2-5
CATSSGQGHQETQYF
TGTGCCACCAGCAGCGGACAGGGGCACCAAGAGACCCAGTACTTC
>TRBD1|-|TRBV7-3|TRBJ2-6
CASSQFAQGAGGANVLTF
TGTGCCAGCAGCCAGTTCGCACAGGGGGCGGGAGGGGCCAACGTCCTGACTTTC
>-|-|TRBV7-2|TRBJ2-1
CASSYGAGDNEQFF
TGTGCCAGCAGCTACGGGGCAGGGGACAATGAGCAGTTCTTC
>-|-|TRBV28|TRBJ2-7
CASKTGGRKSYEQYF
TGTGCCAGCAAGACCGGGGGCCGAAAATCCTACGAGCAGTACTTC
>-|-|TRBV3-1|TRBJ2-4
CASSQEVAPNYEQYF
TGTGCCAGCAGCCAAGAGGTTGCCCCCAACTACGAACAGTACTTC
>-|few|TRBV6-2/TRBV6-3|TRBJ2-7
CASSSPGGAYYEQYF
TGTGCCAGCAGTAGCCCCGGGGGCGCGTACTACGAGCAGTACTTC
>-|-|TRBV12-3/TRBV12-4|TRBJ2-1
CAISDTYSYNEQFF
TGTGCCATCTCGGACACCTACTCCTACAATGAGCAGTTCTTC
>-|-|TRBV6-5|TRBJ2-1
CASSYSRTRNEQFF
TGTGCCAGCAGTTACTCGAGGACGAGAAATGAGCAGTTCTTC
>-|-|TRBV7-2|TRBJ1-5
CASSSVGTNQPQHF
TGTGCCAGCAGCTCCGTCGGCACCAATCAGCCCCAGCATTTT
>TRBD2|-|TRBV29-1|TRBJ2-7
CSVTITSGGYEQYF
TGCAGCGTTACCATCACTAGCGGGGGATACGAGCAGTACTTC
>-|few|TRBV12-3/TRBV12-4|TRBJ2-7
CASSPSSDEQYF
TGTGCCAGCAGTCCCAGCTCCGACGAGCAGTACTTC
>-|-|TRBV6-6|TRBJ2-7
CASRGDTTYEQYF
TGTGCCAGCAGAGGAGACACAACCTACGAGCAGTACTTC
>-|once|TRBV2|TRBJ2-6
CASSKEDGTGANVLTF
TGTGCCAGCAGTAAGGAGGACGGTACTGGGGCCAACGTCCTGACTTTC
>TRBD1|-|TRBV7-9|TRBJ1-6
CASSPYQDRGRSPLHF
TGTGCCAGCAGCCCCTACCAGGACAGGGGCAGGTCACCCCTCCACTTT
>-|-|TRBV18|TRBJ2-2
CASSPRVTANTGELFF
TGTGCCAGCTCACCCCGGGTGACAGCGAACACCGGGGAGCTGTTTTTT
>-|-|TRBV5-6|TRBJ2-1
CASSLSLGYNEQFF
TGTGCCAGCAGCTTGAGCCTGGGCTACAATGAGCAGTTCTTC
>-|few|TRBV29-1|TRBJ2-3
CSVEDPQARTDTQYF
TGCAGCGTTGAAGATCCTCAGGCCCGCACAGATACGCAGTATTTT
>TRBD2|-|TRBV20-1|TRBJ2-1
CSARDLGLVSYNEQFF
TGCAGTGCTAGAGATTTAGGACTAGTCTCCTACAATGAGCAGTTCTTC
>TRBD1|-|TRBV27|TRBJ1-5
CVSGPSTGEERNQPQHF
TGTGTCAGCGGCCCCTCGACAGGGGAAGAGAGAAATCAGCCCCAGCATTTT
>TRBD1|-|TRBV29-1|TRBJ2-5
CSVTRGPETQYF
TGCAGCGTGACGAGGGGGCCCGAGACCCAGTACTTC
>TRBD1|few|TRBV7-9|TRBJ2-5
CASSLTGKETQYF
TGTGCCAGCAGCTTGACAGGGAAGGAGACCCAGTACTTC
>-|-|TRBV4-3|TRBJ1-2
CASSQDWGGDYGYTF
TGCGCCAGCAGCCAAGATTGGGGAGGAGACTATGGCTACACCTTC
>-|-|TRBV3-1|TRBJ1-2
CASSPGAYGYTF
TGTGCCAGCAGCCCAGGGGCCTATGGCTACACCTTC
>TRBD1|-|TRBV5-1|TRBJ2-7
CASSLVVGTGGHEQYF
TGCGCCAGCAGCTTGGTCGTCGGGACAGGGGGCCACGAGCAGTACTTC
>-|-|TRBV29-1|TRBJ2-7
CSVSRGSNYEQYF
TGCAGCGTTTCCAGAGGCTCTAACTACGAGCAGTACTTC
>-|once|TRBV10-3|TRBJ2-2
CAISSEFGAGNTGELFF
TGTGCCATCAGTTCTGAATTTGGGGCAGGGAACACCGGGGAGCTGTTTTTT
>TRBD1|few|TRBV2|TRBJ2-7
CASSGNRGFEQYF
TGTGCCAGCAGTGGTAACAGGGGGTTCGAGCAGTACTTC
>TRBD1|-|TRBV6-6|TRBJ2-3
CASNPGQGVTDTQYF
TGTGCCAGCAATCCGGGACAGGGTGTAACAGATACGCAGTATTTT
>-|-|TRBV2|TRBJ1-2
CASSEAQGFYGYTF
TGTGCCAGCAGTGAAGCGCAGGGATTTTATGGCTACACCTTC
>-|-|TRBV10-3|TRBJ1-1
CAISEEGRPTEAFF
TGTGCCATCAGTGAAGAGGGGCGGCCCACTGAAGCTTTCTTT
>-|-|TRBV2|TRBJ1-1
CASSERDRILNTEAFF
TGTGCCAGCAGTGAAAGGGACCGGATTTTGAACACTGAAGCTTTCTTT
>-|once|TRBV12-3/TRBV12-4|TRBJ2-5
CAIDWTPLKTQYF
TGTGCCATCGACTGGACCCCTTTGAAAACCCAGTACTTC
>TRBD2|-|TRBV29-1|TRBJ2-7
CSVEESGGALREQYF
TGCAGCGTTGAAGAGTCGGGGGGTGCTCTGAGGGAGCAGTACTTC
>TRBD1|-|TRBV27|TRBJ2-7
CASSLFGGDRGDYEQYF
TGTGCCAGCAGTTTATTCGGGGGGGACAGGGGTGACTACGAGCAGTACTTC